This T cell receptor (beta chain) stems from a study of cytotoxic CD8 clonotypes in ibrutinib-treated CLL. The CDR3 is 13 residues long. Germline V gene data show CDR1 as MGHDK and CDR2 as SYGVNS. The V end was cut by 1 base, the J end by 2 bases, with 4 bases between. Generated by immunoSEQ multiplex PCR, the TCRdb table keeps only in-frame clones and is missing some. This table holds some 200,000 clones, 65% to 80% found once. This clone was seen a single time. The clonotype originates from a human donor with chronic lymphocytic leukemia. The input for sequencing was PBMCs, taken after 12 months of ibrutinib treatment. This chain joins TRBV25-1 and TRBJ2-3; D not resolved. This chain's CDR3 is CASSEFHTDTQYF. In DNA, the CDR3 is TGTGCCAGCAGTGAATTTCACACAGATACGCAGTATTTT.